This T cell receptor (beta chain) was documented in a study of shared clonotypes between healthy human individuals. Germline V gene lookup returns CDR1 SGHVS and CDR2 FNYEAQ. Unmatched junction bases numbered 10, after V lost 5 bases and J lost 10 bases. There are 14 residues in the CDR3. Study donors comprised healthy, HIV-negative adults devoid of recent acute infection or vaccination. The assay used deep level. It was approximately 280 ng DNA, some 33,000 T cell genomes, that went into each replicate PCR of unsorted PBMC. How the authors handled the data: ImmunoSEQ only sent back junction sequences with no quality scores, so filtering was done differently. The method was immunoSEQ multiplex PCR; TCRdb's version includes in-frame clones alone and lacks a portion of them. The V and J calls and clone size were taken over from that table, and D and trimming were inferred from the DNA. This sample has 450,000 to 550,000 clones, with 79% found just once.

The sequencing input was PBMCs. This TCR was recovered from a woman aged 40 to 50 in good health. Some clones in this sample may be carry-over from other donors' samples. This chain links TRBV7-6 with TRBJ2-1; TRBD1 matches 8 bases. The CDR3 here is CASSGPDRVWEQFF. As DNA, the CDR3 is TGTGCCAGCAGCGGCCCGGACAGGGTGTGGGAGCAGTTCTTC. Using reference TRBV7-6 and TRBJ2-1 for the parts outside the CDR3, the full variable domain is GAGVSQSPRYKVTKRGQDVALRCDPISGHVSLYWYRQALGQGPEFLTYFNYEAQQDKSGLPNDRFSAERPEGSISTLTIQRTEQRDSAMYRCASSGPDRVWEQFFGPGTRLTVL.